This T cell receptor beta chain was identified in a study of cytomegalovirus exposure and HLA in healthy donors. With 60 Vbeta and 13 Jbeta primers, the PCR was carried out. Only in-frame clones appear in the TCRdb table, and some are missing; sequencing was by immunoSEQ multiplex PCR. The data hold over 100,000 clones, with roughly 83% observed a single time. The origin of this receptor is a man in his forties or fifties in good health and CMV-seronegative. Sequenced sample: PBMCs.

As DNA, the CDR3 is TGTGCCAGCAGCTCCGCCGGGGGAGCCGAGCAGTACTTC. Translating gives CASSSAGGAEQYF. J is TRBJ2-7 and V is TRBV7-9; D is perhaps TRBD2 (6 bases). CDR1 is SEHNR, CDR2 FQNEAQ, per germline (reference sequence). CDR3 length equals 13 residues. Trimming removed 4 bases at V and 6 bases at J, with 13 bases between.